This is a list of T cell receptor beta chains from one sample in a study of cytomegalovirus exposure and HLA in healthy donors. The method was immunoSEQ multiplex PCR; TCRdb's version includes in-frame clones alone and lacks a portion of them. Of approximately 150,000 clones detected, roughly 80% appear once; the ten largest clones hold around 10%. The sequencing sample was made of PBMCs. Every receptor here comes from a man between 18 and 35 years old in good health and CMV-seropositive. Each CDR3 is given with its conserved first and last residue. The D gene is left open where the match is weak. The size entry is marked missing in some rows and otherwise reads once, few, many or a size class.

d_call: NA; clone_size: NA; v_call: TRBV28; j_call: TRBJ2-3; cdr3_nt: TGTGCCAGCAGTCCCTCGGGTTCGCAGTATTTT; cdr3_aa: CASSPSGSQYF
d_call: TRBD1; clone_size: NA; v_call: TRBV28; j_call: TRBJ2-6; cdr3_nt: TGTGCCAGCAGTTTCTCAGGGGGCTCTGGGGCCAACGTCCTGACTTTC; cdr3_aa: CASSFSGGSGANVLTF
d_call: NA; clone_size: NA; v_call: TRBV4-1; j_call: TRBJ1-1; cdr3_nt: TGCGCCAGCAGCCAATTGGGGGCAGGCACTGAAGCTTTCTTT; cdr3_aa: CASSQLGAGTEAFF
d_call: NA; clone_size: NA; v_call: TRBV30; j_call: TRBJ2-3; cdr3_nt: TGTGCCCAAAAGGTCGGGGGGCACGGGGATACGCAGTATTTT; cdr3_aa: CAQKVGGHGDTQYF
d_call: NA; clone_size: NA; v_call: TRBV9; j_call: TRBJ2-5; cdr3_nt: TGTGCCAGCAGCGTCACCGGGACACACCAAGAGACCCAGTACTTC; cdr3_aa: CASSVTGTHQETQYF
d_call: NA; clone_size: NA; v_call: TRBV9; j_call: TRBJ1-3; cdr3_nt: TGTGCCAGCAGCGTGTGGGCTCAGGGAAACACCATATATTTT; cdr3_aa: CASSVWAQGNTIYF
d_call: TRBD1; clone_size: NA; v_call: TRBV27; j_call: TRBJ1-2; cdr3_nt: TGTGCCAGCAGTTTATCTAGGGGGCCTAACTATGGCTACACCTTC; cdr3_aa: CASSLSRGPNYGYTF
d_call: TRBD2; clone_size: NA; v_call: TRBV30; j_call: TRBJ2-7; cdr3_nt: TGTGCCTGGAGTAAAGGACTAGCGGGGGCCTACGAGCAGTACTTC; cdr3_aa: CAWSKGLAGAYEQYF
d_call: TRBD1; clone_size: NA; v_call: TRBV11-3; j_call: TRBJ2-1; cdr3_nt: TGTGCCAGCAGCTCCCAGGGACAGGGAAGTTACAATGAGCAGTTCTTC; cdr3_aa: CASSSQGQGSYNEQFF
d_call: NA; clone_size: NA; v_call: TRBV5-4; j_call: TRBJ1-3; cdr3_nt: TGTGCCAGCAGCCAAGCCCTATTCGGGGGGATCTCTGGAAACACCATATATTTT; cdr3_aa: CASSQALFGGISGNTIYF
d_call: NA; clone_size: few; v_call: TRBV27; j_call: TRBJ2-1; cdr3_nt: TGTGCCAGCAGGGCGGGACTCTCCTACAATGAGCAGTTCTTC; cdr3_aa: CASRAGLSYNEQFF
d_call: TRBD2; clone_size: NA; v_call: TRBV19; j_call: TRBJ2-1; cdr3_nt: TGTGCCAGTTCGCTGGGCGGGAGGGGAAATGAGCAGTTCTTC; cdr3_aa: CASSLGGRGNEQFF
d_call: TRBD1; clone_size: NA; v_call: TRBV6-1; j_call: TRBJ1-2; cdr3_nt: TGTGCCAGCAGTGCGCTGACAGGGGGCACAGGTGGCTACCCCTTC; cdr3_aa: CASSALTGGTGGYPF
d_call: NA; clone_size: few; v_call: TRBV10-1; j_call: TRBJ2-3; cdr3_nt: TGCGCCATCCTCCACTGGAGGGGAGACACAGATACGCAGTATTTT; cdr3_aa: CAILHWRGDTDTQYF
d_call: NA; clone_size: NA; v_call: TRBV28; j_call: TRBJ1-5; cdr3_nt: TGTGCCAGCAGTTTTGCGGGTTTAGGTAGCAATCAGCCCCAGCATTTT; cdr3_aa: CASSFAGLGSNQPQHF
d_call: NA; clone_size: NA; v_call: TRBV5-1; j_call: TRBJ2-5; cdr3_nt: TGCGCCAGCAGAGGAGACAGCCAAGAGACCCAGTACTTC; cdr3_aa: CASRGDSQETQYF
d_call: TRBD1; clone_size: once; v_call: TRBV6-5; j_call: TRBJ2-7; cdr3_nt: TGTGCCAGCCGGCCCGGACAGGGTTACTACGAGCAGTGCTTC; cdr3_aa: CASRPGQGYYEQCF
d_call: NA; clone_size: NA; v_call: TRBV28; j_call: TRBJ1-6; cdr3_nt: TGTGCCAGCAGTCCCTCTTCAGGGTATGGTAATTCACCCCTCCACTTT; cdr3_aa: CASSPSSGYGNSPLHF
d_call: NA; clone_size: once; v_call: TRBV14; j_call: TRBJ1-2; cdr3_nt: TGTGCCAGCAGCCCCGTGACAGGCTTCTATGGCTACACCTTC; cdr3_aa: CASSPVTGFYGYTF
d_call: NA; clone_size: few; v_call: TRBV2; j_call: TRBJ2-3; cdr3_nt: TGTGCCAGCAGTTCCAGGTTCACAGATACGCAGTATTTT; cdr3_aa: CASSSRFTDTQYF
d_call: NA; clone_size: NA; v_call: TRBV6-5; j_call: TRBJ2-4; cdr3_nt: TGTGCCAGCAGTTACGATACAACTACGGACATTCAGTACTTC; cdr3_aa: CASSYDTTTDIQYF
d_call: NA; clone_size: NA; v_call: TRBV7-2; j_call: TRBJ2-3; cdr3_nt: TGTGCCAGCAGCTTTAATTCCCGCACAGATACGCAGTATTTT; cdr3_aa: CASSFNSRTDTQYF
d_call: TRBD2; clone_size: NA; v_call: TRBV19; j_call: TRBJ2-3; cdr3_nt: TGTGCCACGAGAGCGGGAGGGAGCACAGATACGCAGTATTTT; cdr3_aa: CATRAGGSTDTQYF
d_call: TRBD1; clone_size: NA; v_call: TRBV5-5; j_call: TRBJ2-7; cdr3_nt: TGTGCCAGCAGCTCCCGGACAGGGAGCTCCTACGAGCAGTACTTC; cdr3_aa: CASSSRTGSSYEQYF
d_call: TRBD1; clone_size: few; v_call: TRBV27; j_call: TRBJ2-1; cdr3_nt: TGTGCCAGCAGATCCATTCAGGGGGCGCTGGGGAATGAGCAGTTCTTC; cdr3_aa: CASRSIQGALGNEQFF
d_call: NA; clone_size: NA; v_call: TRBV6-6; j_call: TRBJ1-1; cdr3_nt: TGTGCCAGCATTACAGGTTTGGGTAAAGAAGCTTTCTTT; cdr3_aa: CASITGLGKEAFF
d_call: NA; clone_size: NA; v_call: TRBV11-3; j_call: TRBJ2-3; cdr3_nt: TGTGCCAGCAGCTTGGGCCTTTGGGATACGCAGTATTTT; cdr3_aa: CASSLGLWDTQYF
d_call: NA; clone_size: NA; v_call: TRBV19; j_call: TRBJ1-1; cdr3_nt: TGTGCCAGTACCGTCGGAGGGCGGAACACTGAAGCTTTCTTT; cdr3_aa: CASTVGGRNTEAFF
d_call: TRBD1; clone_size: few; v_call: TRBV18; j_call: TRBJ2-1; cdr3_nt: TGTGCCAGCTCACCCCCCGGGACAGGAGGAAATGAGCAGTTCTTC; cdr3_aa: CASSPPGTGGNEQFF
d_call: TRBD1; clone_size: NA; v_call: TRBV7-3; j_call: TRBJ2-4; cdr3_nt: TGTGCCAGCAGCCGAACAGGGGGCAGAAACATTCAGTACTTC; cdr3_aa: CASSRTGGRNIQYF
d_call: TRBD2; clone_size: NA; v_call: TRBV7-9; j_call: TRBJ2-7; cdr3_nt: TGTGCCAGCAGCTTAGAGACTAGCGGGAGTCGCGAGCAGTACTTC; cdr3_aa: CASSLETSGSREQYF
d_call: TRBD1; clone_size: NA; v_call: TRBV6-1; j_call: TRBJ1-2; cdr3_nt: TGTGCCAGCAGCCCTTTAGGACAGGTTAACTATGGCTACACCTTC; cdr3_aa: CASSPLGQVNYGYTF
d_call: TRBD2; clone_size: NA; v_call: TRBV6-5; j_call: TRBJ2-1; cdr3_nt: TGTGCCAGTGCTCGTGCGGGGGACTCCTACAATGAGCAGTTCTTC; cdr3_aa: CASARAGDSYNEQFF
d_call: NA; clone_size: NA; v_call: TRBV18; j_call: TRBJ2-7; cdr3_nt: TGTGCCAGCTCGCCGGAGGGTGGACTCTACGAGCAGTACTTC; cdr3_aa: CASSPEGGLYEQYF
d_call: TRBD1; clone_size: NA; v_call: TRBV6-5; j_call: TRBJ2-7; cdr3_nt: TGTGCCAGCAGTTCCGCCGGGACAGGGGTCTACGAGCAGTACTTC; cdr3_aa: CASSSAGTGVYEQYF
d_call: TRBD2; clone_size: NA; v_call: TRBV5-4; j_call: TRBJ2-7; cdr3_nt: TGTGCCAGCAGCACAAGGGGGCTAGCGGGGTTCGAGCAGTACTTC; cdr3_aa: CASSTRGLAGFEQYF
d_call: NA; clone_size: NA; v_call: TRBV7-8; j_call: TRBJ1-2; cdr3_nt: TGTGCCAGCAGCTCCAGAGGCTCGGGGTTCTATGGCTACACCTTC; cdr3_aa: CASSSRGSGFYGYTF
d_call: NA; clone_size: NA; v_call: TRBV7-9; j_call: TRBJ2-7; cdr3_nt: TGTGCCAGCAGCTTAGAGGGAGTTAACTACGAGCAGTACTTC; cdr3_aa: CASSLEGVNYEQYF
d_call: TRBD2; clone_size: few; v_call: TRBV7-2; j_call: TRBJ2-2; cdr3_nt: TGTGCCAGCAGCTTCCCCGGGACTAGCAGAAACACCGGGGAGCTGTTTTTT; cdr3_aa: CASSFPGTSRNTGELFF
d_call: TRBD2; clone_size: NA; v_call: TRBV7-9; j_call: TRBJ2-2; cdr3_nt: TGTGCCAGCACGGGAGGCACGAACACCGGGGAGCTGTTTTTT; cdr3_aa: CASTGGTNTGELFF
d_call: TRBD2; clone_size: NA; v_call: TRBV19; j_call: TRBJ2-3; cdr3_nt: TGTGCCAGTACCCCCATGTTGCTAGCGGGAGTTCCAGATACGCAGTATTTT; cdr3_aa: CASTPMLLAGVPDTQYF
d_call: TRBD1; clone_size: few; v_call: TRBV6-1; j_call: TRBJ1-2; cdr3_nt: TGTGCCAGCAGTAGACAGGGCTATGGCTACACCTTC; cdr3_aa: CASSRQGYGYTF
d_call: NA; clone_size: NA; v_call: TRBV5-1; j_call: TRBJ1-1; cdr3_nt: TGCGCCAGCAGCTTGGTGCCCCCCGAGGCCCTAACCACTGAAGCTTTCTTT; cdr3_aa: CASSLVPPEALTTEAFF
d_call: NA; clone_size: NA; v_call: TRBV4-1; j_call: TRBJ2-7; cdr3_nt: TGCGCCAGCAGCCAAGAACCAGCGGCGGGACCCTACGAGCAGTACTTC; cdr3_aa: CASSQEPAAGPYEQYF
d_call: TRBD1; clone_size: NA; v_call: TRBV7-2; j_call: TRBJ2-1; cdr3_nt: TGTGCCAGCAGGACACGGGGCCCAGGGGGCAATGAGCAGTTCTTC; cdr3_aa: CASRTRGPGGNEQFF
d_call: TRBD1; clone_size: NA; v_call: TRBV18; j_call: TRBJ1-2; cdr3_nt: TGTGCCAGCTCACCTACAGGGGGTAGGGATGGCTACACCTTC; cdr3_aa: CASSPTGGRDGYTF
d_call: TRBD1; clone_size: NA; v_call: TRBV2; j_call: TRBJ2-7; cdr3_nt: TGTGCCAGCAGTGGGAAACCGGGACAGGGCGGGCACTACGAGCAGTACTTC; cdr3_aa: CASSGKPGQGGHYEQYF
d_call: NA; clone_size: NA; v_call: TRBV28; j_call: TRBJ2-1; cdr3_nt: TGTGCCAGCAGCCTGACAATTCGGACAGCCCTCAATGAGCAGTTCTTC; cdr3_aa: CASSLTIRTALNEQFF
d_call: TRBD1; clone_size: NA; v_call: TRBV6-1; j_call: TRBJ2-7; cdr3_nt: TGTGCCAGCAGTGGGGACAGAAGAACCTACGAGCAGTACTTC; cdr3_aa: CASSGDRRTYEQYF
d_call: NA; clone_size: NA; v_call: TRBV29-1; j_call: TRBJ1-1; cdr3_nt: TGCAGCGTGGGGACATTTAGAACTGAAGCTTTCTTT; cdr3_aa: CSVGTFRTEAFF
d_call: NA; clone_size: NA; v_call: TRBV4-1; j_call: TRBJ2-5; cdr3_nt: TGCGCCAGCAGCGCGACTGTCTCGCTGGAGACCCAGTACTTC; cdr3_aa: CASSATVSLETQYF
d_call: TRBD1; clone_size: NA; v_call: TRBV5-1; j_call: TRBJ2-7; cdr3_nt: TGCGCCAGCAGCCTATGGACAGGGGGTACCTACGAGCAGTACTTC; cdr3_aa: CASSLWTGGTYEQYF
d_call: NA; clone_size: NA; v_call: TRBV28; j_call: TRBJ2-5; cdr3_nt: TGTGCCACCTCGGAGAACCAAGAGACCCAGTACTTC; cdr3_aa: CATSENQETQYF
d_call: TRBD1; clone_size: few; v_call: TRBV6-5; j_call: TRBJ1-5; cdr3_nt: TGTGCCAGCAGTTACTCGACAGGGCAAAGAGATCAGCCCCAGCATTTT; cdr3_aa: CASSYSTGQRDQPQHF
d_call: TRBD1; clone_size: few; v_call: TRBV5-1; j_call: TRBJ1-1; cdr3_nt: TGCGCCAGCAGCTTGGGGGACAGGGGATCGGAAGCTTTCTTT; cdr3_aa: CASSLGDRGSEAFF
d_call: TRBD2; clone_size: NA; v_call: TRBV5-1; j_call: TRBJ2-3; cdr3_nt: TGCGCCAGCAGCCGGGTGGCGGGAGGAGGATTAACAGATACGCAGTATTTT; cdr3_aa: CASSRVAGGGLTDTQYF
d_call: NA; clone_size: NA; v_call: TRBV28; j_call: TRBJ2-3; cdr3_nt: TGTGCCAGCAGTTTACTGGGCTCCGGGAACACAGATACGCAGTATTTT; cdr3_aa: CASSLLGSGNTDTQYF
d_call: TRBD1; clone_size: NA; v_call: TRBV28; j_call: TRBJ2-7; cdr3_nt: TGTGCCAGCAGTTTGGGACAGGGGCTCCATCTATACGAGCAGTACTTC; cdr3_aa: CASSLGQGLHLYEQYF
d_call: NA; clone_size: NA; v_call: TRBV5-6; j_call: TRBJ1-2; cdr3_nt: TGTGCCAGCAGCTTTATAAATAACTATGGCTACACCTTC; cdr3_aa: CASSFINNYGYTF